Each of the 16 T cell receptor beta chains below was sequenced from the same sample in a study of blood T cell repertoires in COVID-19. Assay: immunoSEQ multiplex PCR; the TCRdb copy retains only in-frame clones and omits some. The table includes some 150,000 clones, around 80% detected once. Sample: peripheral blood. The receptor source for this set is a man aged 60 to 69 with acute or convalescent COVID-19.

The chain recombines TRBV6-5 with TRBJ2-3, with a tentative D call TRBD2 (6 bases). The CDR3 consists of 15 residues. Germline assignment: CDR1 MNHEY and CDR2 SVGAGI. V was trimmed by 7 bases and J by 2 bases, leaving 16 bases between them. The CDR3 protein is CASTQPGALTDTQYF. The CDR3 DNA reads TGTGCCAGCACCCAACCGGGAGCGCTCACAGATACGCAGTATTTT.

The V call is TRBV7-3, the J call TRBJ2-5; possible D gene TRBD2, 7 bases. Germline assignment: CDR1 SGHTA and CDR2 FQGTGA. CDR3 length: 14 residues. Trimming shortened V by 5 bases and J by 5 bases, and 15 bases separated the two germline ends. The CDR3: CASSPSGGRETQYF. The CDR3 nucleotides are TGTGCCAGCAGCCCATCGGGGGGCCGCGAGACCCAGTACTTC. The whole variable domain, remainder taken from reference TRBV7-3 and TRBJ2-5, is GAGVSQTPSNKVTEKGKYVELRCDPISGHTALYWYRQSLGQGPEFLIYFQGTGAADDSGLPNDRFFAVRPEGSVSTLKIQRTERGDSAVYLCASSPSGGRETQYFGPGTRLLVL.

The chain couples TRBV29-1 to TRBJ2-1; a possible D gene is TRBD1 (5 bases). Germline assignment: CDR1 SQVTM and CDR2 ANQGSEA. This CDR3 has 12 amino acids. V lost 6 bases to trimming and J lost 5 bases, with 11 bases between them. The CDR3 sequence: CSVTVTNNEQFF. The CDR3 coding sequence is TGCAGCGTGACAGTCACAAACAATGAGCAGTTCTTC.

This rearrangement joins TRBV18 to TRBJ2-1; D might be TRBD2 (7 bases). Germline V gene sequence: CDR1 KGHSH, CDR2 LQKENI. The V end was cut by 2 bases, the J end by 4 bases, with 21 bases between. CDR3 size: 18 residues. The CDR3 here is CASSPEGGRDAHYNEQFF. The CDR3 DNA follows: TGTGCCAGCTCACCAGAGGGGGGGCGGGACGCCCATTACAATGAGCAGTTCTTC. The full variable domain, in which reference TRBV18 and TRBJ2-1 provide the parts outside the CDR3, is NAGVMQNPRHLVRRRGQEARLRCSPMKGHSHVYWYRQLPEEGLKFMVYLQKENIIDESGMPKERFSAEFPKEGPSILRIQQVVRGDSAAYFCASSPEGGRDAHYNEQFFGPGTRLTVL.

J is TRBJ1-4 and V is TRBV11-2; the D gene is possibly TRBD1 (5 bases). Between the trimmed V and J ends, which lost 5 bases and 5 bases, there was a span of 21 bases. In germline, CDR1 is SGHAT, CDR2 FQNNGV. The CDR3 is made up of 17 amino acids. The DNA of the CDR3 is TGTGCCAGCAGCCCCGGGACTACCGGTTCGCTAAATGAAAAACTGTTTTTT. Its translation is CASSPGTTGSLNEKLFF.

The chain recombines TRBV27 with TRBJ1-1; 8 bases fit TRBD1. V gave up 5 bases and J gave up 3 bases; unmatched junction bases: 5. CDR1 and CDR2 (germline): MNHEY, SMNVEV (reference sequence). The CDR3 length is 14 residues. The CDR3 protein is CASSVDRGDTEAFF. In nucleotides, the CDR3 is TGTGCCAGCAGTGTCGACAGGGGAGACACTGAAGCTTTCTTT.

The rearrangement links TRBV7-2 to TRBJ1-2, with unresolved D. V lost 5 bases to trimming and J lost 6 bases, with 10 bases between them. This CDR3 spans 12 amino acids. The germline V gene encodes CDR1 SGHTA and CDR2 FQGNSA. The CDR3 DNA reads as TGTGCCAGCAGCCCACCACAGAATGGCTACACCTTC. Protein: CASSPPQNGYTF.

The chain joins TRBV4-3 to TRBJ1-2, with unresolved D. The CDR3 sequence is 16 residues long. Trimming removed 0 bases from V and 6 bases from J, with 17 bases in between. Germline V gene lookup returns CDR1 LGHNA and CDR2 YSLEER. This CDR3 reads CASSQEYRGSGDGYTF. The CDR3 DNA reads as TGCGCCAGCAGCCAAGAATATCGGGGTAGTGGGGATGGCTACACCTTC.

The rearrangement joins TRBV18 to TRBJ2-2; 7 positions agree with TRBD1. The V and J ends lost 6 bases and 5 bases, in that order; junction bases with no gene match: 3. The CDR3 is 13 amino acids. CDR1 KGHSH and CDR2 LQKENI come from the germline V gene. The CDR3 sequence is CASSDRNTGELFF. CDR3 DNA sequence: TGTGCCAGCTCGGACAGGAATACCGGGGAGCTGTTTTTT.

V is TRBV27 and J is TRBJ1-2, with D tentatively TRBD1 (5 bases). Deletions cut 10 bases from V and 0 bases from J, with 21 bases between. Germline V gene lookup returns CDR1 MNHEY and CDR2 SMNVEV (reference sequence). The CDR3 is 16 residues long. CDR3 sequence: CATRRRGEGPNYGYTF. CDR3 nucleotide sequence: TGTGCCACCCGGCGTCGGGGGGAGGGACCTAACTATGGCTACACCTTC.

J is TRBJ1-2 and V is TRBV27, with D unclear. Trimming cost V 3 bases and J 2 bases, with 7 bases left between them. The CDR3 is made up of 13 amino acids. Germline V lookup: CDR1 MNHEY, CDR2 SMNVEV (reference sequence). The CDR3: CASSLRGNYGYTF. The CDR3 nucleotides are TGTGCCAGCAGTTTGCGAGGAAACTATGGCTACACCTTC.

This chain uses TRBV7-3 with TRBJ2-5, with unresolved D. V lost 4 bases and J lost 0, with 6 bases in between. CDR1 and CDR2 (germline): SGHTA, FQGTGA. This CDR3 contains 13 residues. The chain's CDR3 is CASSSSYQETQYF. CDR3 bases: TGTGCCAGCAGCTCCTCGTACCAAGAGACCCAGTACTTC.

This clone turned up a few times. The genes are TRBV15 and TRBJ2-4; possibly TRBD2 for D (5 bases). Germline values: CDR1 LNHNV, CDR2 YYDKDF (reference sequence). V was shortened by 1 base and J by 6 bases, with 13 bases between the two germline ends. This CDR3 spans 15 amino acids. CDR3: CATSRGRDRGNIQYF. In DNA form, the CDR3 reads TGTGCCACCAGCAGAGGTCGTGACCGGGGAAACATTCAGTACTTC.

The rearrangement uses TRBV24-1 and TRBJ2-3; 7 positions agree with TRBD1. After removal of 6 bases from V and 4 bases from J, the junction contained 12 bases not matched to a gene. Germline CDR1 and CDR2: KGHDR and SFDVKD. This CDR3 spans 16 amino acids. CDR3 region: CATSQIAGRGPDTQYF. The CDR3 region has the DNA TGTGCCACCAGTCAGATAGCAGGAAGGGGGCCAGATACGCAGTATTTT.

The V call is TRBV5-1, the J call TRBJ2-2; possible D gene TRBD1, 5 bases. CDR3 size: 15 residues. Trimming removed 4 bases at V and 5 bases at J, with 15 bases between. CDR1 is SGHRS, CDR2 YFSETQ, per germline. The CDR3 loop is CASSPRPRETGELFF. For the CDR3, the DNA is TGCGCCAGCAGCCCGCGCCCCAGGGAAACCGGGGAGCTGTTTTTT.

J is TRBJ1-6 and V is TRBV18; maybe TRBD1 (5 bases). The CDR3 extends over 18 amino acids. V dropped 0 bases and J dropped 7 bases, with 19 bases sitting between them. Germline assignment: CDR1 KGHSH and CDR2 LQKENI. CDR3 region: CASSPPGRRDLLNSPLHF. As DNA, the CDR3 is TGTGCCAGCTCACCACCAGGTCGGAGGGACCTCCTGAATTCACCCCTCCACTTT.